This TCR beta chain stems from a study of metastatic and nonmetastatic thyroid tumors. Study information: Repertoire data that came from the blood and tumor or nodule tissue of malignant and benign thyroid patients were compared. Study-level findings and limits: Malignant thyroid tumors reportedly had TCR beta diversity that was significantly higher than in benign nodules, in blood and tumor.

Germline V gene sequence: CDR1 SGHNT, CDR2 YYREEE (reference sequence). The CDR3 has 13 residues. Trimming at V came to 5 bases and at J to 7 bases, leaving 4 bases not matched to a gene. No treatment of any kind had been given to any patient before thyroid surgery. The table lists this clone with a few counts. The antigen remains undetermined. In the original analysis: The study built a papillary thyroid cancer distant-metastasis classifier from CDR3 differences across clinicopathological groups. TCRdb reanalyzed the PCR reads via MiXCR. The V and J calls and clone size are TCRdb's, not the authors'. The sample yields about 85,000 clones, approximately 9% seen once.

This receptor was obtained from a female donor with papillary thyroid cancer or a benign thyroid nodule (not recorded which). Some clones in this sample may be carry-over from other donors' samples. What was sequenced was blood. J is TRBJ2-1 and V is TRBV5-4, with 9 bases lining up with TRBD1. The CDR3 loop is CASSLQGANEQFF. CDR3 DNA sequence: TGTGCCAGCAGTCTACAGGGGGCAAATGAGCAGTTCTTC.